A single sample gave rise to the 21 T cell receptor beta chains below, sequenced in a study of blood T cells in healthy people across ages. A second PCR, run for about 7 to 11 cycles, used a sample-barcoded 5' primer plus a J-beta primer mix. TCRdb redid the calling of the 5' RACE reads with MiXCR, one entry per CDR3 protein. The sample includes 1 million to 1.2 million distinct CDR3 sequences, around two fifths of them seen just once. Input material: blood. The source of these receptors is a man in his late teens or twenties in good health.

Only one count was recorded for this clonotype. The CDR3 bases are TGTGCCAGCAGCTTCAGGGCTAGCGGTTTTTCGGATGAGCAGTACTTC. It is translated as CASSFRASGFSDEQYF. The chain recombines TRBV13 with TRBJ2-1; 7 bases are a match to TRBD2. The end of the DNA fits TRBJ2-7 better, so the J call may be wrong. The CDR3 spans 16 residues. The germline gives CDR1 PRHDT, CDR2 FYEKMQ (reference sequence).

With respect to this clonotype: This may be a read error, as it is one base from a much larger clone. The V call is TRBV20-1, the J call TRBJ2-7; tentatively, D is TRBD1 (6 bases). Germline lookup yields CDR1 DFQATT and CDR2 SNEGSKA (reference sequence). Trimming stripped 6 bases from V and 7 bases from J, with 25 bases between. The CDR3 loop spans 15 amino acids. CDR3 residues: CSAGDRTVGVNEQYF. CDR3 sequence (DNA): TGCAGTGCGGGCGACCGGACAGTAGGGGTCAATGAGCAGTACTTC.

This chain uses TRBV7-2 with TRBJ1-5, with D hard to call. CDR3 size: 14 residues. V was trimmed by 3 bases and J by 6 bases, leaving 12 bases between them. Germline CDR1 SGHTA, CDR2 FQGNSA. The DNA of the CDR3 is TGTGCCAGCAGCTTTATAGGCCTCCTTCAGCCCCAGCATTTT. This gives the protein CASSFIGLLQPQHF.

The sample holds a few counts of this clonotype. The V and J genes are TRBV25-1 and TRBJ1-5; D gene ambiguous. Per germline, CDR1 MGHDK and CDR2 SYGVNS. Trimming took 1 base from V and 7 from J, leaving 14 bases between them. The CDR3 is 15 residues long. The chain's CDR3 is CASSESTLLGQPQHF. DNA for the CDR3: TGTGCCAGCAGTGAATCAACCCTTCTGGGGCAGCCCCAGCATTTT. Variable domain in full (rest from reference TRBV25-1 and TRBJ1-5): EADIYQTPRYLVIGTGKKITLECSQTMGHDKMYWYQQDPGMELHLIHYSYGVNSTEKGDLSSESTVSRIRTEHFPLTLESARPSHTSQYLCASSESTLLGQPQHFGDGTRLSIL.

The V and J genes are TRBV4-1 and TRBJ1-2, with 9 bases fitting TRBD1. This CDR3 region has 15 residues. Germline trimming cut 3 bases from V and 1 base from J; bases unmatched to any gene: 3. The germline CDR1 and CDR2 sequences are MGHRA and YSYEKL. The CDR3 reads CASSHPTGGNYGYTF. In nucleotides, the CDR3 is TGCGCCAGCAGCCACCCGACAGGGGGTAACTATGGCTACACCTTC.

This chain uses TRBV6-4 with TRBJ2-2; TRBD1 aligns across 7 bases. Per the germline V gene, CDR1 is MRHNA and CDR2 is SNTAGT. Unmatched junction bases numbered 3, after V lost 5 bases and J lost 3 bases. This CDR3 spans 14 amino acids. The CDR3 sequence is CASSQGVDTGELFF. CDR3 DNA sequence: TGTGCCAGCAGTCAGGGGGTCGACACCGGGGAGCTGTTTTTT.

The chain links TRBV13 to TRBJ2-3; D may match TRBD1 or TRBD2 (5 bases each). The CDR3 has 18 residues. Deletions cut 5 bases from V and 3 bases from J, with 24 bases between. Germline V gene lookup returns CDR1 PRHDT and CDR2 FYEKMQ (reference sequence). This CDR3 reads CASSRNRLPGPGTDTQYF. CDR3 sequence (DNA): TGTGCCAGCAGCCGCAACCGACTCCCGGGGCCCGGGACAGATACGCAGTATTTT.

This sequence joins TRBV28 and TRBJ2-2; no clear D. Germline-derived CDR1 and CDR2 are MDHEN and SYDVKM. Trimming left V 7 bases short and J 6 bases short, with 12 bases between. The CDR3 extends over 13 amino acids. The CDR3 nucleotides read TGTGCCAGCACCAATGGCAGACCCGGGGAGCTGTTTTTT. It yields the protein CASTNGRPGELFF.

As for this clonotype: The junction differs from germline at one of its ends, possibly a read error. The chain employs TRBV2 and TRBJ1-5; tentative D call: TRBD1 (6 bases). Germline CDR1 and CDR2: SNHLY and FYNNEI. This CDR3 has 14 amino acids. In nucleotides, the CDR3 is TGTGCCAGCAAACGGGGGGCAAGCAATCGGCCCCAGCATTTT. Residues: CASKRGASNRPQHF.

This clonotype showed up just a few times. The CDR3, as DNA: TGCAGTGCCCCTGGACAGGCCACAGATACGCAGTATTTT. Translation gives CSAPGQATDTQYF. The chain links TRBV20-1 to TRBJ2-3; 7 nucleotides line up with TRBD1. Germline CDR1 is DFQATT and CDR2 is SNEGSKA (reference sequence). The V segment lost 6 bases and the J segment 2 bases; nucleotides outside the gene matches: 5. The CDR3 has 13 residues.

The rearrangement joins TRBV27 to TRBJ1-4, with 9 bases fitting TRBD1. Per the germline V gene, CDR1 is MNHEY and CDR2 is SMNVEV (reference sequence). The CDR3 contains 14 residues. Unmatched junction bases numbered 5, after V lost 7 bases and J lost 5 bases. The chain's CDR3 is CASKIDRGNEKLFF. The CDR3 DNA reads as TGTGCCAGCAAGATTGACAGGGGGAATGAAAAACTGTTTTTT.

The rearrangement links TRBV6-5 to TRBJ1-1, with 10 bases lining up with TRBD1. CDR1 is MNHEY, CDR2 SVGAGI, per germline. The junction had 6 bases not matched to a gene; V was cut back by 2 bases and J by 3 bases. The CDR3 totals 16 residues. The CDR3 sequence: CASSYTDRGWYTEAFF. The CDR3 coding sequence is TGTGCCAGCAGTTACACGGACAGGGGGTGGTACACTGAAGCTTTCTTT.

This clonotype was picked up a small number of times. V and J are TRBV4-3 and TRBJ1-4; tentative D call: TRBD1 (5 bases). V was shortened by 1 base and J by 2 bases, with 8 bases between the two germline ends. This CDR3 comprises 15 residues. The germline CDR1 and CDR2 sequences are LGHNA and YSLEER. The CDR3 loop reads CASSQVGGTNEKLFF. CDR3 sequence (DNA): TGCGCCAGCAGCCAAGTCGGGGGGACTAATGAAAAACTGTTTTTT.

This clonotype was picked up a small number of times. V is TRBV6-1 and J is TRBJ1-5, with a possible D match to TRBD1 (6 bases). Germline V gives CDR1 MNHNS, CDR2 SASEGT. Trimming took off 7 bases at V and 6 bases at J, with 10 bases between the two ends. The CDR3 extends over 12 amino acids. CDR3 loop: CASTEQGQPQHF. CDR3 bases: TGTGCCAGCACCGAACAGGGTCAGCCCCAGCATTTT.

This clonotype came up a few times. The J gene is TRBJ2-5, the V gene TRBV20-1; TRBD1 is a possible D gene (6 bases). This CDR3 comprises 14 residues. Germline CDR1 is DFQATT and CDR2 is SNEGSKA (reference sequence). The V and J ends lost 3 bases and 1 base respectively, with 12 bases between them. The CDR3 DNA follows: TGCAGTGCTAGGCCTTTCAGGGGCCAAGAGACCCAGTACTTC. Its protein is CSARPFRGQETQYF.

The rearrangement joins TRBV19 to TRBJ1-5; D might be TRBD1 (5 bases). The CDR3 totals 13 residues. The ends were cut back, 4 bases at V and 5 bases at J, with 9 bases in the middle. The germline V gene encodes CDR1 LNHDA and CDR2 SQIVND (reference sequence). The DNA of the CDR3 is TGTGCCAGTAGTACAGCAGGGTATCAGCCCCAGCATTTT. Its protein is CASSTAGYQPQHF.

This clonotype was counted between two and nine times. The rearrangement links TRBV3-1 to TRBJ2-5; TRBD2 agrees at 7 bases. Germline-derived CDR1 and CDR2 are LGHDT and YNNKEL (reference sequence). The J segment lost 2 bases and the V segment lost 0 bases, leaving 6 bases of the junction unmatched. This CDR3 comprises 16 residues. As DNA, the CDR3 is TGTGCCAGCAGCCAAGAACTGGCGGGACTACAAGAGACCCAGTACTTC. Protein sequence: CASSQELAGLQETQYF.

The genes are TRBV7-2 and TRBJ2-1; possible D gene TRBD2, 5 bases. The germline V gene encodes CDR1 SGHTA and CDR2 FQGNSA. Between the trimmed V and J ends, which lost 1 base and 3 bases, there was a span of 10 bases. The length of the CDR3 is 15 residues. The CDR3 DNA follows: TGTGCCAGCAGCTTAGGAGGGAGTTTCTACAATGAGCAGTTCTTC. Encoded protein: CASSLGGSFYNEQFF.

With regard to this clonotype: One end of the junction is discordant with germline, which a read error may explain. This chain links TRBV6-1 with TRBJ2-1; perhaps TRBD2 as D (5 bases). The germline V gene encodes CDR1 MNHNS and CDR2 SASEGT. CDR3 length: 18 amino acids. The CDR3 DNA reads TGTACCAGCAGTGGAGGAACGACGGGTCTCAGCTCCTACAATGAGCAGTTCTTC. Translated, it gives CTSSGGTTGLSSYNEQFF.

The chain recombines TRBV9 with TRBJ2-7; 7 bases fit TRBD1. TRBJ2-5 matches the DNA end more closely, so the J call is doubtful. This CDR3 is built from 15 residues. From germline, CDR1 is SGDLS and CDR2 YYNGEE. Here the CDR3 reads CASSARGQEGETQYF. In DNA, the CDR3 is TGTGCCAGCAGCGCAAGGGGGCAAGAGGGAGAGACCCAGTACTTC.

The rearrangement joins TRBV6-5 to TRBJ2-7; the D gene is possibly TRBD1 (6 bases). The ends were cut back, 6 bases at V and 7 bases at J, with 22 bases in the middle. Looked up from germline, CDR1 is MNHEY and CDR2 is SVGAGI. This CDR3 is built from 15 residues. The CDR3 coding sequence is TGTGCCAGCAGCCTCCTCCGGGACATCTACAATGAGCAGTACTTC. Translating gives CASSLLRDIYNEQYF.